Below, 21 T cell receptor beta chains from the same sample are listed, as sequenced in a study of blood T cell repertoires in COVID-19 (dated by TCRdb to about 2020). The library was made by the immunoSEQ multiplex PCR assay. The clones in this table, taken by TCRdb from immuneACCESS, are in-frame only. Not every clone is retained; where verified, under half of the shortfall comes from an unresolved V gene, and the cause of the rest is unknown. The sample includes about 88,000 clones, with roughly 90% observed a single time. The top ten clones comprise under 2% of the sample. Sequenced sample: peripheral blood. Source of these receptors: a man between 60 and 75 years old with acute or convalescent COVID-19.

This chain joins TRBV4-3 and TRBJ1-5; D unclear. This CDR3 is 15 amino acids long. Trimming took off 0 bases at V and 4 bases at J, with 10 bases between the two ends. The germline gives CDR1 LGHNA, CDR2 YSLEER. The CDR3 loop is CASSQDRYGNQPQHF. The CDR3 coding sequence is TGCGCCAGCAGCCAAGATCGATACGGGAATCAGCCCCAGCATTTT.

V usage is TRBV2 and J usage is TRBJ1-1, with no clear D. Germline V gene data show CDR1 as SNHLY and CDR2 as FYNNEI. This CDR3 spans 13 amino acids. The V gene lost 5 bases and the J gene lost 4 bases, with 11 bases spanning the gap. CDR3 DNA sequence: TGTGCCAGCAGTAAGGATTCTAGCACTGAAGCTTTCTTT. Translation gives CASSKDSSTEAFF.

The sample holds one count of this clone. V is TRBV6-2 or TRBV6-3 and J is TRBJ2-7; 7 bases line up with TRBD1. Germline V gene data show CDR1 as MNHEY and CDR2 as SVGEGT. The V gene end was trimmed by 5 bases and the J gene end by 1 base; junction bases not matched to a gene: 14. This CDR3 contains 17 residues. CDR3 DNA: TGTGCCAGCAGTGGGACAGCCGGACAGGTGGGATCCTACGAGCAGTACTTC. It translates to CASSGTAGQVGSYEQYF.

This clone was observed once. This chain links TRBV5-4 with TRBJ1-2, with D tentatively TRBD1 (5 bases). The CDR3 is made up of 15 amino acids. Germline CDR1 and CDR2: SGHNT and YYREEE (reference sequence). Between the trimmed V and J ends, which lost 4 bases and 3 bases, there was a span of 16 bases. The DNA for the CDR3 is TGTGCCAGCAGCCCGTCCCAGGGTCCAGACTATGGCTACACCTTC. Its protein is CASSPSQGPDYGYTF. The full variable domain, rest sourced from reference TRBV5-4 and TRBJ1-2, is ETGVTQSPTHLIKTRGQQVTLRCSSQSGHNTVSWYQQALGQGPQFIFQYYREEENGRGNFPPRFSGLQFPNYSSELNVNALELDDSALYLCASSPSQGPDYGYTFGSGTRLTVV.

The chain couples TRBV2 to TRBJ1-1; 7 bases align to TRBD1. CDR3 length: 14 residues. V trimming: 5 bases; J trimming: 1 base; junction bases outside the gene matches: 4. The V gene's germline CDR1 is SNHLY and CDR2 FYNNEI. The CDR3 here is CASSRTGRNTEAFF. In DNA, the CDR3 is TGTGCCAGCAGTCGGACAGGCCGGAACACTGAAGCTTTCTTT.

The V and J genes are TRBV27 and TRBJ1-2, with D possibly matching TRBD1 (5 bases). The germline V gene has CDR1 MNHEY and CDR2 SMNVEV (reference sequence). With 6 bases removed from V and 4 bases from J, the gap between germline ends came to 12 bases. The CDR3 sequence is 13 residues long. CDR3 residues: CASSLQASYGYTF. The CDR3 DNA reads TGTGCCAGCAGCCTACAGGCTTCCTATGGCTACACCTTC.

The chain is built from TRBV6-5 and TRBJ1-1; D not certain. This CDR3 has 14 amino acids. From germline, CDR1 is MNHEY and CDR2 SVGAGI. Trimming removed 10 bases from V and 0 bases from J, with 15 bases in between. The DNA for the CDR3 is TGTGCCACTGAACCCAACAACATGAACACTGAAGCTTTCTTT. Translation: CATEPNNMNTEAFF.

This chain uses TRBV10-3 with TRBJ2-1; TRBD1 aligns across 10 bases. V was clipped by 6 bases and J by 6 bases; unmatched bases: 5. This CDR3 region has 14 residues. Germline V gene data show CDR1 as ENHRY and CDR2 as SYGVKD. This chain's CDR3 is CAISPGTGVNEQFF. The CDR3 DNA reads as TGTGCCATCAGCCCCGGGACAGGGGTCAATGAGCAGTTCTTC.

This clone was counted a single time. This chain links TRBV29-1 with TRBJ2-3; 7 nucleotides line up with TRBD2. CDR1 is SQVTM, CDR2 ANQGSEA, per germline. After removal of 5 bases from V and 4 bases from J, the junction contained 6 bases not matched to a gene. The CDR3 is 13 amino acids. DNA of the CDR3: TGCAGCGTTCTTGCGGGAGTGTCAGATACGCAGTATTTT. Protein sequence: CSVLAGVSDTQYF.

V is TRBV28 and J is TRBJ2-5, with 11 nucleotides matching TRBD2. Germline values: CDR1 MDHEN, CDR2 SYDVKM. CDR3 length equals 16 residues. After removal of 6 bases from V and 0 bases from J, the junction contained 6 bases not matched to a gene. The CDR3 is CASSRVAGGYQETQYF. The CDR3 coding sequence is TGTGCCAGCAGCCGAGTAGCGGGAGGGTACCAAGAGACCCAGTACTTC.

The V gene is TRBV7-3, the J gene TRBJ1-1, with unresolved D. In germline, CDR1 is SGHTA, CDR2 FQGTGA. The CDR3 consists of 13 residues. The V and J ends lost 2 bases and 6 bases respectively, with 10 bases between them. CDR3 sequence (DNA): TGTGCCAGCAGCTTATCTAGTTACGCTGAAGCTTTCTTT. It encodes CASSLSSYAEAFF.

This sequence joins TRBV19 and TRBJ2-7; possibly TRBD2 for D (6 bases). This CDR3 has 14 residues. The ends were cut back, 5 bases at V and 4 bases at J, with 15 bases in the middle. The V gene's germline CDR1 is LNHDA and CDR2 SQIVND (reference sequence). CDR3 amino acids: CASSPRGSGYEQYF. The CDR3 DNA reads as TGTGCCAGTAGTCCGCGGGGTAGCGGTTACGAGCAGTACTTC. The full variable domain, completed using reference TRBV19 and TRBJ2-7, is DGGITQSPKYLFRKEGQNVTLSCEQNLNHDAMYWYRQDPGQGLRLIYYSQIVNDFQKGDIAEGYSVSREKKESFPLTVTSAQKNPTAFYLCASSPRGSGYEQYFGPGTRLTVT.

The chain's CDR3 is CASSPGPEAYEQYF. The CDR3, as DNA: TGTGCCAGCAGCCCAGGGCCGGAAGCCTACGAGCAGTACTTC. V and J are TRBV9 and TRBJ2-7; possible D gene TRBD1, 5 bases. Germline-derived CDR1 and CDR2 are SGDLS and YYNGEE. The CDR3 contains 14 residues. Trimming left V 4 bases short and J 2 bases short, with 13 bases between. The full variable domain, in which reference TRBV9 and TRBJ2-7 provide the parts outside the CDR3, is DSGVTQTPKHLITATGQRVTLRCSPRSGDLSVYWYQQSLDQGLQFLIQYYNGEERAKGNILERFSAQQFPDLHSELNLSSLELGDSALYFCASSPGPEAYEQYFGPGTRLTVT.

The chain combines TRBV7-2 with TRBJ2-5; the D gene is possibly TRBD2 (5 bases). The CDR3 has 14 amino acids. Trimming left V 5 bases short and J 2 bases short, with 12 bases between. CDR1 and CDR2 (germline): SGHTA, FQGNSA. The CDR3 coding sequence is TGTGCCAGCAGCCCCCCGGGGTTACAAGAGACCCAGTACTTC. It yields the protein CASSPPGLQETQYF.

The chain combines TRBV30 with TRBJ1-2, with 7 nucleotides matching TRBD1. Unmatched junction bases numbered 6, after V lost 0 bases and J lost 2 bases. Germline V lookup: CDR1 GTSNPN, CDR2 SVGIG (reference sequence). CDR3 length: 15 amino acids. This chain's CDR3 is CAWSVGRQGNYGYTF. In nucleotides, the CDR3 is TGTGCCTGGAGTGTGGGGAGACAGGGAAACTATGGCTACACCTTC.

J is TRBJ2-3 and V is TRBV27; possible D gene TRBD1, 6 bases. Per the germline V gene, CDR1 is MNHEY and CDR2 is SMNVEV (reference sequence). V was cut by 7 bases and J by 1 base, with 15 bases left in between. This CDR3 region has 15 residues. In DNA, the CDR3 is TGTGCCAGCAAGGGGACAACCTGGGGCACAGATACGCAGTATTTT. This encodes CASKGTTWGTDTQYF.

The rearrangement links TRBV4-3 to TRBJ1-1, with unresolved D. This CDR3 region has 13 residues. Germline CDR1 is LGHNA and CDR2 is YSLEER. Deletions cut 2 bases from V and 5 bases from J, with 9 bases between. CDR3 bases: TGCGCCAGCAGCCAACGAGTGAGTACTGAAGCTTTCTTT. This sequence encodes CASSQRVSTEAFF.

J is TRBJ2-3 and V is TRBV12-3 or TRBV12-4; D unresolved. The CDR3 has 10 residues. CDR3 loop: CGWHEDTQYF. DNA of the CDR3: TGTGGCTGGCATGAAGATACGCAGTATTTT.

The V and J genes are TRBV5-4 and TRBJ2-3, with 14 bases fitting TRBD2. Trimming took 0 bases from V and 1 from J; bases not matched to a gene: 7. Germline V gives CDR1 SGHNT, CDR2 YYREEE (reference sequence). This CDR3 is 19 amino acids long. The CDR3 DNA sequence: TGTGCCAGCAGCTTGGCCGGGACTAGCGGGAGAGCCGGCACAGATACGCAGTATTTT. Its protein is CASSLAGTSGRAGTDTQYF. Looking up the rest from reference TRBV5-4 and TRBJ2-3 gives the full variable domain: ETGVTQSPTHLIKTRGQQVTLRCSSQSGHNTVSWYQQALGQGPQFIFQYYREEENGRGNFPPRFSGLQFPNYSSELNVNALELDDSALYLCASSLAGTSGRAGTDTQYFGPGTRLTVL.

In nucleotides, the CDR3 is TGTGCCAGCAGCTTGGGAGGGAGGGGGAATCAGCCCCAGCATTTT. Its translation: CASSLGGRGNQPQHF. The rearrangement joins TRBV11-2 to TRBJ1-5, with TRBD1 as a possible D gene (6 bases). Trimming cost V 3 bases and J 4 bases, with 13 bases left between them. CDR3 length: 15 amino acids. Germline loops: CDR1 SGHAT, CDR2 FQNNGV.

As for this clone: At one end the junction does not follow the germline gene, possibly because of a read error. V gene TRBV3-1 (or the pseudogene TRBV3-2) combines with J gene TRBJ2-3, with D perhaps matching TRBD1 (5 bases). This CDR3 has 12 amino acids. Germline lookup yields CDR1 LGHDT and CDR2 YNNKEL (reference sequence). The DNA for the CDR3 is TGTGCCAGCAGCCACCTCCGACGGCCAGACAGTTTT. Translation gives CASSHLRRPDSF.